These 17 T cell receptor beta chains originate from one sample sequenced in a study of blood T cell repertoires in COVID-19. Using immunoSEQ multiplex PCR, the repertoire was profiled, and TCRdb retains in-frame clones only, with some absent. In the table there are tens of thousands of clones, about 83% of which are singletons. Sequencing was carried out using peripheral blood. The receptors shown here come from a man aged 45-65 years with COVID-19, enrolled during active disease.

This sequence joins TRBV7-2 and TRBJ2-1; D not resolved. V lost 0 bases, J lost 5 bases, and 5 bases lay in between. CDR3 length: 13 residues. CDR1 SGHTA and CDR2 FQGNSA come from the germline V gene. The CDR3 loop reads CASSLARNNEQFF. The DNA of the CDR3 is TGTGCCAGCAGCTTAGCGCGGAACAATGAGCAGTTCTTC.

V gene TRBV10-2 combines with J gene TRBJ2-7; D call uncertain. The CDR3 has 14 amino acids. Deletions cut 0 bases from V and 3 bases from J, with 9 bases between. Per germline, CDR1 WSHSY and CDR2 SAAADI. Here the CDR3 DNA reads TGCGCCAGCAGTGAGTCCCCCGGGTTCTACGAGCAGTACTTC. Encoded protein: CASSESPGFYEQYF.

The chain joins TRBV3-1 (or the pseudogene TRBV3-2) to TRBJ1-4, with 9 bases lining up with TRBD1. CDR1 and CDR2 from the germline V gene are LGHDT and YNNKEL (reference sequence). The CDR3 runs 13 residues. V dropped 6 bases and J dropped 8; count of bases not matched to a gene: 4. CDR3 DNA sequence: TGTGCCAGCAGGACAGGGGGTTCAGAAAAACTGTTTTTT. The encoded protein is CASRTGGSEKLFF.

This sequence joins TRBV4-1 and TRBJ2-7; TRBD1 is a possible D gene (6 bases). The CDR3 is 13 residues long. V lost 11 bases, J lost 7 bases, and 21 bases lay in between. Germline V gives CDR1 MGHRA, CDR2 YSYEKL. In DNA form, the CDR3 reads TGCGCCGCCCGGACAGCTCAACAGGAGGAGCAGTACTTC. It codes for CAARTAQQEEQYF.

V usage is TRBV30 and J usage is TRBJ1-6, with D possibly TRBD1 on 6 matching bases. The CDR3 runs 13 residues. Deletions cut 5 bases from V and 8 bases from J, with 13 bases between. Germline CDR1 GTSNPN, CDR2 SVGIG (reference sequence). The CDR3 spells CAWGQGPHSPLHF. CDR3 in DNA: TGTGCCTGGGGGCAGGGGCCCCATTCACCCCTCCACTTT.

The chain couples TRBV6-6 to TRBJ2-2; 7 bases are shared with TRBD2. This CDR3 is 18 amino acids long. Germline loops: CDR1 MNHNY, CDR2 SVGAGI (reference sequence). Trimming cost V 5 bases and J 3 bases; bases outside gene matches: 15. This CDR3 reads CASSRGDAGIPYTGELFF. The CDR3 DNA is TGTGCCAGCAGTCGGGGGGACGCGGGGATTCCGTACACCGGGGAGCTGTTTTTT.

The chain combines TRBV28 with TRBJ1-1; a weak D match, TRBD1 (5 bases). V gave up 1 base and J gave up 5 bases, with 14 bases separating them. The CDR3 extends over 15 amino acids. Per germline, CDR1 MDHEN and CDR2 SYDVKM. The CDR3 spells CASSLFSGGGTEAFF. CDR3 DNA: TGTGCCAGCAGTTTATTCTCCGGGGGAGGGACTGAAGCTTTCTTT.

The CDR3 reads CASSLAIRLATSYNEQFF. The CDR3 region has the DNA TGTGCCAGCAGCTTAGCGATACGGCTAGCGACCTCCTACAATGAGCAGTTCTTC. The chain combines TRBV7-2 with TRBJ2-1; weak D call: TRBD2 (6 bases). Germline V gene data show CDR1 as SGHTA and CDR2 as FQGNSA. This CDR3 has 18 amino acids. V was cut by 0 bases and J by 0 bases, with 15 bases left in between.

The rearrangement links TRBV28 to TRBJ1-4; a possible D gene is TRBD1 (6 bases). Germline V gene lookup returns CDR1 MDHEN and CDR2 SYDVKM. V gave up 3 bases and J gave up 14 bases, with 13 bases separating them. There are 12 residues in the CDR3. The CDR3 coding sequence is TGTGCCAGCAGTTTTCTTGGCAGGGGCCTGTTTTTT. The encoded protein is CASSFLGRGLFF. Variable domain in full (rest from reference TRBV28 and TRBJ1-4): DVKVTQSSRYLVKRTGEKVFLECVQDMDHENMFWYRQDPGLGLRLIYFSYDVKMKEKGDIPEGYSVSREKKERFSLILESASTNQTSMYLCASSFLGRGLFFGSGTQLSVL.

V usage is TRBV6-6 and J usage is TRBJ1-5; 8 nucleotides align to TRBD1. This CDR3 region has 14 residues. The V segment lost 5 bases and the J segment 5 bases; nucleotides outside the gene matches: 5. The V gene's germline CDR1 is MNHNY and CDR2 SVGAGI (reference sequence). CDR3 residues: CASSKTGDDQPQHF. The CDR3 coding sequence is TGTGCCAGCAGTAAGACAGGGGACGATCAGCCCCAGCATTTT.

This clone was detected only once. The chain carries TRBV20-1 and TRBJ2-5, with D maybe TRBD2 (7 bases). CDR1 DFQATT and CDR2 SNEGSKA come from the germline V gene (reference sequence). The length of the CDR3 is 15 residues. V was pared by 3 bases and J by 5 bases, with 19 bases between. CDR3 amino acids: CSASQGPGGYETQYF. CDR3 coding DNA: TGCAGTGCTAGTCAGGGTCCGGGGGGCTATGAGACCCAGTACTTC.

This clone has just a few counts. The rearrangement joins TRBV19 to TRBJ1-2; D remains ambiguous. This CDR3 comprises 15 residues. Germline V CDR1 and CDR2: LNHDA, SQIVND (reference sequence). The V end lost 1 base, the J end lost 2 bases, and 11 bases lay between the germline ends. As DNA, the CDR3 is TGTGCCAGTAGTATAGGAGGAGCTTCGAACTATGGCTACACCTTC. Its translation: CASSIGGASNYGYTF.

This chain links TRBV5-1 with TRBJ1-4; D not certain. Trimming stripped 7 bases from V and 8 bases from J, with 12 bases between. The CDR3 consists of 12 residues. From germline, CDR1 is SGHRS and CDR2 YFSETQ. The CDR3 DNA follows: TGCGCCAGCCGCGGACTGTCAGAAAAACTGTTTTTT. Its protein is CASRGLSEKLFF.

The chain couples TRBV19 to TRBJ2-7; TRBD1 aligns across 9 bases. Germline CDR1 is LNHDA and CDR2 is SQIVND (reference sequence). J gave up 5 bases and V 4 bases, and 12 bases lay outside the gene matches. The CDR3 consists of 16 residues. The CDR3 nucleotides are TGTGCCAGTAGTAGGGGGACAGGGCGTTCGGGGGACGAGCAGTACTTC. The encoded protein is CASSRGTGRSGDEQYF.

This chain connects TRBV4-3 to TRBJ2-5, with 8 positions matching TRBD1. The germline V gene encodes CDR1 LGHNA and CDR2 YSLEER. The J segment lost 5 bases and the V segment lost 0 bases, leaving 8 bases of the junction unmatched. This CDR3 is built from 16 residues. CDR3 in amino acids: CASSQDLGRGRETQYF. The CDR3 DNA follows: TGCGCCAGCAGCCAAGATCTGGGCAGGGGGCGGGAGACCCAGTACTTC.

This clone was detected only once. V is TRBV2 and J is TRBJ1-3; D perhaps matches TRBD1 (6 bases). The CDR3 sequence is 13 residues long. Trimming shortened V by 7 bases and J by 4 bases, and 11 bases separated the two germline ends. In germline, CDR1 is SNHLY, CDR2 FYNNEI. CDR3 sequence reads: CASKRGPGNTIYF. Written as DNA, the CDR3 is TGTGCCAGCAAGCGGGGGCCGGGAAACACCATATATTTT.

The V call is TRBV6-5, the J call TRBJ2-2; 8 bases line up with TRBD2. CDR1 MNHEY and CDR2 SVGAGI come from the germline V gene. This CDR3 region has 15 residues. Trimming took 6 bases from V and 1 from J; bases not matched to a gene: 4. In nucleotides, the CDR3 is TGTGCCAGCAGCGGGGGGGGTCTGAACACCGGGGAGCTGTTTTTT. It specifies CASSGGGLNTGELFF.